The source of this TCR beta chain is a study of T-cell reconstitution after alpha-beta-depleted transplantation in children. V was trimmed by 7 bases and J by 0 bases, leaving 15 bases between them. The germline gives CDR1 PRHDT, CDR2 FYEKMQ (reference sequence). This CDR3 has 15 amino acids. Molecular barcoding with unique molecular identifiers was used for the TCRbeta library. TCRdb re-called the PCR reads through MiXCR, storing one row per CDR3 protein. The repertoire holds more than 450,000 distinct CDR3 sequences, with 15% to 20% as singletons. The rearrangement joins TRBV13 to TRBJ1-1; no clear D. The sequences come from PBMCs from the stem cell graft donor, collected from the stem cell graft. The source is a human donor who donated a stem cell graft to a child with acute lymphoblastic leukemia. CDR3 sequence (DNA): TGTGCCAGCACCACACGGGAACAGATGAACACTGAAGCTTTCTTT. Translating it yields CASTTREQMNTEAFF.